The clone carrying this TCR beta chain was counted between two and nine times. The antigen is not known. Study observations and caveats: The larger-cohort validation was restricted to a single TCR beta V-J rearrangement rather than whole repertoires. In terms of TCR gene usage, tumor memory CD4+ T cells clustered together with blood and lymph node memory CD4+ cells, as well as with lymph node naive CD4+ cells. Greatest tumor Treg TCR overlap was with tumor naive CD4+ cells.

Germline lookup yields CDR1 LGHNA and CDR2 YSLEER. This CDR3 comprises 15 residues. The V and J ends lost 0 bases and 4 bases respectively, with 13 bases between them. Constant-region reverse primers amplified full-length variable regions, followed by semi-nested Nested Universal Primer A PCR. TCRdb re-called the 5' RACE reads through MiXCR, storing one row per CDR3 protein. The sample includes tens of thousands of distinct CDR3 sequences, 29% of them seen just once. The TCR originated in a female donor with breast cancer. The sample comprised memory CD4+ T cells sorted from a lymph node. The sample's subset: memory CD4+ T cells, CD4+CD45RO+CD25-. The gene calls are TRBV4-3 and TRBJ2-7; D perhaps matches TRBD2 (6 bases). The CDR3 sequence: CASSQDSGVGYEQYF. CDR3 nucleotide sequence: TGCGCCAGCAGCCAAGATTCGGGAGTTGGGTACGAGCAGTACTTC.